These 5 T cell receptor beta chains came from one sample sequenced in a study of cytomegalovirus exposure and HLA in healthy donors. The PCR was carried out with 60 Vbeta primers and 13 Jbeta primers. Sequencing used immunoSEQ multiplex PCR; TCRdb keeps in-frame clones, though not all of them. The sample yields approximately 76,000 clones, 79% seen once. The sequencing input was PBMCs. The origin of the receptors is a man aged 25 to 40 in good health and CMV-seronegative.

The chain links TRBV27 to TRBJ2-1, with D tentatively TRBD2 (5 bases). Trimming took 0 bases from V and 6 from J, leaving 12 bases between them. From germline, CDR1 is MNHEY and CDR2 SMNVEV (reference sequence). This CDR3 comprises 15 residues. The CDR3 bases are TGTGCCAGCAGTTTATCTGTTGGAGGCCTCAATGAGCAGTTCTTC. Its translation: CASSLSVGGLNEQFF.

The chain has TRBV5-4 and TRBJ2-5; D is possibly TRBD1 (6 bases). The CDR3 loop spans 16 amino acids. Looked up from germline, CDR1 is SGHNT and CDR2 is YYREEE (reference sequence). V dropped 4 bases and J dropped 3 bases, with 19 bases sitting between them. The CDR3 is CASSVGRGVGEETQYF. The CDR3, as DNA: TGTGCCAGCAGCGTCGGCAGGGGTGTGGGAGAAGAGACCCAGTACTTC.

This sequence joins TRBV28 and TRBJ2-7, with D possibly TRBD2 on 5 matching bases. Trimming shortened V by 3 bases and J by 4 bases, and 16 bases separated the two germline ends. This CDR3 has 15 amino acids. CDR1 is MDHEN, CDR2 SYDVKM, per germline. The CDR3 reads CASSFSGKERYEQYF. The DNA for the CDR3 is TGTGCCAGCAGTTTTTCCGGGAAGGAGCGTTACGAGCAGTACTTC. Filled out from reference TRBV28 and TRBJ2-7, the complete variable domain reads DVKVTQSSRYLVKRTGEKVFLECVQDMDHENMFWYRQDPGLGLRLIYFSYDVKMKEKGDIPEGYSVSREKKERFSLILESASTNQTSMYLCASSFSGKERYEQYFGPGTRLTVT.

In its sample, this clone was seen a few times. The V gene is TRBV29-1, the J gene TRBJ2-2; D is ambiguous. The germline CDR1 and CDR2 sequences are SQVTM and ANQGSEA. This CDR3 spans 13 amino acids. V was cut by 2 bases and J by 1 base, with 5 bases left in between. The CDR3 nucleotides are TGCAGCGTTGAACACGGGAACACCGGGGAGCTGTTTTTT. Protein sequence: CSVEHGNTGELFF.

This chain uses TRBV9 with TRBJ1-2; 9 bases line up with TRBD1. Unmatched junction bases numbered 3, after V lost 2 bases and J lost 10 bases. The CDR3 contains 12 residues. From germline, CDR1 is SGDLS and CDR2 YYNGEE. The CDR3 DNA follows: TGTGCCAGCAGCGTTGGACAGGGGTCCTACACCTTC. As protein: CASSVGQGSYTF. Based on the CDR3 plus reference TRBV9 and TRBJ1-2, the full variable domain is DSGVTQTPKHLITATGQRVTLRCSPRSGDLSVYWYQQSLDQGLQFLIQYYNGEERAKGNILERFSAQQFPDLHSELNLSSLELGDSALYFCASSVGQGSYTFGSGTRLTVV.